The rows below give T cell receptor beta chains drawn from one sample of a study of early stage breast cancer tumors. The assay was immunoSEQ multiplex PCR, and TCRdb's table has in-frame clones only and misses some. Here the sample spans 4,500 to 6,500 clones, 60% to 70% being singletons. The sample was breast tumor tissue. Every receptor here comes from a person in their sixties or seventies with breast cancer. Each CDR3 is given with its conserved first and last residue. The order of the fields is clone size, D gene, CDR3 length, V gene, J gene, CDR3 protein, CDR3 DNA. The D gene is left open where the match is weak. Clone size is given for some rows only: seen once, a few or many times, or a class if the clone is expanded.

few,TRBD1,15,TRBV10-3,TRBJ2-3,CAINPGGQVTDTQYF,TGTGCCATCAATCCAGGGGGCCAAGTGACAGATACGCAGTATTTT
-,-,14,TRBV5-6,TRBJ1-2,CASSLAGGVFGYTF,TGTGCCAGCAGCTTGGCGGGGGGGGTTTTTGGCTACACCTTC
-,-,13,TRBV2,TRBJ1-2,CASSEQGTDGYTF,TGTGCCAGCAGTGAACAGGGGACGGACGGCTACACCTTC
-,-,14,TRBV7-8,TRBJ2-7,CASSSTFPPYEQYF,TGTGCCAGCAGCTCGACGTTCCCTCCCTACGAGCAGTACTTC
-,-,13,TRBV7-2,TRBJ1-2,CASSNGKTYGYTF,TGTGCCAGCAGCAACGGAAAGACCTATGGCTACACCTTC
few,-,14,TRBV4-1,TRBJ2-7,CASSYRDPTYEQYF,TGCGCCAGCAGCTACCGGGACCCCACCTACGAGCAGTACTTC
-,-,15,TRBV7-9,TRBJ1-1,CASSRASSLHAEAFF,TGTGCCAGCAGCCGGGCGTCCTCCCTACACGCTGAAGCTTTCTTT
-,TRBD1,15,TRBV6-1,TRBJ1-1,CASSGRQGTNSEAFF,TGTGCCAGCAGTGGGAGACAGGGGACGAACTCGGAAGCTTTCTTT
-,-,12,TRBV6-1,TRBJ1-2,CASRTVNYGYTF,TGTGCCAGCAGGACAGTAAACTATGGCTACACCTTC
few,-,17,TRBV15,TRBJ1-5,CATSRGLGRHSNQPQHF,TGTGCCACCAGCAGAGGGCTTGGGAGACATAGCAATCAGCCCCAGCATTTT
-,TRBD2,16,TRBV5-1,TRBJ2-2,CASSLVVAGVTGELFF,TGCGCCAGCAGCTTGGTGGTAGCGGGAGTTACCGGGGAGCTGTTTTTT
-,TRBD2,16,TRBV7-2,TRBJ2-2,CASSLRGGRVTGELFF,TGTGCCAGCAGCTTAAGGGGAGGGAGGGTGACCGGGGAGCTGTTTTTT
-,-,15,TRBV7-3,TRBJ2-2,CASSNAADNTGELFF,TGTGCCAGCAGCAATGCGGCAGATAACACCGGGGAGCTGTTTTTT
-,TRBD1,15,TRBV27,TRBJ2-7,CASSFQTGGLNEQYF,TGTGCCAGCAGTTTCCAAACAGGGGGGCTGAACGAGCAGTACTTC
-,TRBD2,16,TRBV5-1,TRBJ2-3,CASSPQGGRVADTQYF,TGCGCCAGCAGCCCCCAGGGCGGGAGGGTGGCAGATACGCAGTATTTT
-,-,12,TRBV11-2,TRBJ1-1,CASSVGMSEAFF,TGTGCCAGCAGCGTCGGGATGTCTGAAGCTTTCTTT
once,-,12,TRBV18,TRBJ1-1,CASSPLGGEAFF,TGTGCCAGCTCACCATTAGGAGGTGAAGCTTTCTTT
-,-,15,TRBV7-7,TRBJ2-3,CASSLGRGGADTQYF,TGTGCTAGCAGCTTAGGCAGGGGGGGCGCAGATACGCAGTATTTT
medium-sized,TRBD2,14,TRBV7-9,TRBJ2-7,CASSFNREDGEQYF,TGTGCCAGCAGTTTTAATCGGGAGGATGGTGAGCAGTACTTC
-,-,15,TRBV6-4,TRBJ2-2,CASSALASSGGELFF,TGTGCCAGCAGTGCGTTGGCTAGCTCAGGCGGGGAGCTGTTTTTT
-,-,13,TRBV25-1,TRBJ1-2,CASRFPGVGGYTF,TGTGCCAGCCGCTTTCCGGGGGTAGGGGGCTACACCTTC
few,-,13,TRBV7-2,TRBJ1-5,CASNRDANQPQHF,TGTGCCAGCAACCGCGACGCCAATCAGCCCCAGCATTTT
-,-,12,TRBV18,TRBJ2-7,CASSPGRYEQYF,TGTGCCAGCTCTCCAGGACGTTACGAGCAGTACTTC
-,-,15,TRBV21-1,TRBJ2-7,CASSKAAGDPYEQYF,TGTGCCAGCAGCAAAGCCGCTGGTGATCCCTACGAGCAGTACTTC
-,TRBD2,16,TRBV2,TRBJ2-2,CASSGLAGGNTGELFF,TGTGCCAGCAGTGGACTAGCGGGGGGGAACACCGGGGAGCTGTTTTTT
-,TRBD1,16,TRBV7-3,TRBJ2-2,CASSPGDRVNTGELFF,TGTGCCAGCAGCCCCGGGGACAGGGTTAACACCGGGGAGCTGTTTTTT
few,TRBD2,14,TRBV18,TRBJ2-1,CASTTSTSYNEQFF,TGTGCCAGCACGACTAGCACGTCCTACAATGAGCAGTTCTTC
-,TRBD2,13,TRBV13,TRBJ2-1,CASSAGGRNEQFF,TGTGCCAGCAGCGCGGGAGGTCGGAATGAGCAGTTCTTC
-,-,12,TRBV7-9,TRBJ2-7,CASSFGQFEQYF,TGTGCCAGCAGCTTCGGACAATTCGAGCAGTACTTC
-,-,15,TRBV11-3,TRBJ1-2,CASSWGSGSNYGYTF,TGTGCCAGCAGCTGGGGAAGTGGATCTAACTATGGCTACACCTTC
-,-,14,TRBV7-8,TRBJ2-5,CASSLAPFQETQYF,TGTGCCAGCAGCTTAGCCCCATTCCAAGAGACCCAGTACTTC
few,TRBD1,15,TRBV10-2,TRBJ1-2,CASIGQGALTYGYTF,TGCGCCAGCATCGGACAGGGGGCGCTGACCTATGGCTACACCTTC
few,TRBD2,16,TRBV9,TRBJ2-5,CASSVGGGGAPETQYF,TGTGCCAGCAGCGTAGGGGGCGGGGGGGCCCCAGAGACCCAGTACTTC
-,TRBD1,13,TRBV6-1,TRBJ1-2,CASNSGGRIGYTF,TGTGCCAGCAATTCAGGGGGCAGAATTGGCTACACCTTC
-,TRBD1,14,TRBV6-1,TRBJ1-5,CASSYRQGDTPQHF,TGTGCCAGCAGTTATAGACAGGGGGATACGCCCCAGCATTTT
-,-,12,TRBV28,TRBJ2-3,CATTTRTDTQYF,TGTGCCACCACTACCCGCACAGATACGCAGTATTTT
-,-,14,TRBV29-1,TRBJ1-5,CSAEVGGANQPQHF,TGCAGCGCCGAGGTAGGGGGAGCCAATCAGCCCCAGCATTTT
-,TRBD2,14,TRBV4-1,TRBJ2-5,CASSQVGGRETQYF,TGCGCCAGCAGCCAAGTGGGAGGGCGGGAGACCCAGTACTTC
-,-,13,TRBV19,TRBJ1-4,CASSTTTNEKLFF,TGTGCCAGTAGTACCACAACTAATGAAAAACTGTTTTTT
-,-,15,TRBV4-2,TRBJ2-7,CASSPPGVTLEEQYF,TGTGCCAGCAGCCCACCAGGAGTCACTCTTGAAGAGCAGTACTTC
-,-,15,TRBV18,TRBJ2-1,CASSPETMVFDEQFF,TGTGCCAGCTCACCAGAGACTATGGTTTTCGATGAGCAGTTCTTC
-,TRBD2,16,TRBV27,TRBJ2-3,CASSHGLAGEVDTQYF,TGTGCCAGCAGCCATGGACTAGCGGGAGAGGTAGATACGCAGTATTTT
-,-,15,TRBV6-1,TRBJ1-6,CASRGNSDSNSPLHF,TGTGCCAGCAGGGGCAACAGTGACTCCAATTCACCCCTCCACTTT
medium-sized,-,15,TRBV11-2,TRBJ1-5,CASSRDLGANQPQHF,TGTGCCAGCAGCCGAGACCTGGGGGCCAATCAGCCCCAGCATTTT
-,TRBD1,16,TRBV7-9,TRBJ1-1,CASSARGQEAFTEAFF,TGTGCCAGCAGCGCCCGGGGACAGGAGGCTTTTACTGAAGCTTTCTTT
-,-,12,TRBV6-5,TRBJ1-2,CASTNPGYGYTF,TGTGCCAGCACCAACCCGGGGTATGGCTACACCTTC